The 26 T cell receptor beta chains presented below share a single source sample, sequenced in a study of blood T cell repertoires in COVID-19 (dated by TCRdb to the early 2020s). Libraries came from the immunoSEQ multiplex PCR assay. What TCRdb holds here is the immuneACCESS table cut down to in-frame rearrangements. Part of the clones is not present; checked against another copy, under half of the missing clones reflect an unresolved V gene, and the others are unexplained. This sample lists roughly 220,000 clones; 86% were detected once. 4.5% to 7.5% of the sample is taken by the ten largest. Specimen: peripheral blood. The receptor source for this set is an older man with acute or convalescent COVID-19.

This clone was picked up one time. The CDR3 nucleotides read TGTGCCAGCACCCGGAGCGGGAGAGGAGCAGATACGCAGTATTTT. This gives the protein CASTRSGRGADTQYF. The V call is TRBV14, the J call TRBJ2-3; 8 bases fit TRBD2. This CDR3 has 15 amino acids. V lost 7 bases and J lost 4; bases outside the gene matches: 10. Germline V lookup: CDR1 SGHDN, CDR2 FVKESK.

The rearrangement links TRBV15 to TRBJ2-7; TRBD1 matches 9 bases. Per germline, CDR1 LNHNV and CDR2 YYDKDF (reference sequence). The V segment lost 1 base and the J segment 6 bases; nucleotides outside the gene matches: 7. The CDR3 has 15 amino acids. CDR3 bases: TGTGCCACCAGCAGAGGTGGACAGGGGCTGGGCGAGCAGTACTTC. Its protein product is CATSRGGQGLGEQYF.

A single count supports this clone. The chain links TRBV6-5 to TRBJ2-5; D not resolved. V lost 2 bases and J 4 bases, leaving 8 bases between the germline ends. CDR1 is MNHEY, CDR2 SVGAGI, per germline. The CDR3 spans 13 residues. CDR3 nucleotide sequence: TGTGCCAGCAGTTACAACAACCTAGAGACCCAGTACTTC. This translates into CASSYNNLETQYF.

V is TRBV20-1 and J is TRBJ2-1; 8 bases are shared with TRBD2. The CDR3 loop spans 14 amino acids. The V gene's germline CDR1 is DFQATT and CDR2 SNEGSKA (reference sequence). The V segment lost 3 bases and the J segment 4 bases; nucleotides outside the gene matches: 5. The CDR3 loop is CSASGPSGYNEQFF. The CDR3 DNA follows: TGCAGTGCTAGTGGGCCTAGCGGGTACAATGAGCAGTTCTTC.

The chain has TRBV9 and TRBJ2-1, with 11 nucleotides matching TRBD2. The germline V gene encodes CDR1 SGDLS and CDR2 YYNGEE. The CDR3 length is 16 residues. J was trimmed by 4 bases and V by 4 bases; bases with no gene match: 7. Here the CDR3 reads CASSPTGTSGYNEQFF. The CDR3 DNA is TGTGCCAGCAGCCCCACCGGGACTAGCGGATACAATGAGCAGTTCTTC.

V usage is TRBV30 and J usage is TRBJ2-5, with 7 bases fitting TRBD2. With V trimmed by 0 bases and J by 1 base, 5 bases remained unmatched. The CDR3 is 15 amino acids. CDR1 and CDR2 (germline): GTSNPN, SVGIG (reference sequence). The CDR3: CAWSVGGSVQETQYF. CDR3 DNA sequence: TGTGCCTGGAGTGTAGGCGGGAGCGTCCAAGAGACCCAGTACTTC.

CDR3 amino acids: CASSVAQQAADEQFF. For the CDR3, the DNA is TGTGCCAGCAGCGTAGCCCAACAGGCGGCCGATGAGCAGTTCTTC. This chain joins TRBV9 and TRBJ2-1; D is perhaps TRBD1 (5 bases). This CDR3 has 15 amino acids. The germline V gene encodes CDR1 SGDLS and CDR2 YYNGEE. V shed 0 bases and J shed 8 bases, with 15 bases lying between them.

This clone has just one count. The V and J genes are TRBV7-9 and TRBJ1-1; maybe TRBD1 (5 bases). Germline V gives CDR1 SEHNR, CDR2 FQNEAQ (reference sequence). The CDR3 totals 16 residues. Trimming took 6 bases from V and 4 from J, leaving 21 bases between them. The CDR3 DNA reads TGTGCCAGCAGTTTACCGGGACTCAGGGTTGGCACTGAAGCTTTCTTT. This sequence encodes CASSLPGLRVGTEAFF.

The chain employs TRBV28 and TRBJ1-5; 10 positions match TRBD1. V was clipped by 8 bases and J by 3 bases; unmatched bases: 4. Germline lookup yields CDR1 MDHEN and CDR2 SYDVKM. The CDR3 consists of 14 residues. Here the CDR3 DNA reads TGTGCCAGCTCCGGGACAGGGGTCAATCAGCCCCAGCATTTT. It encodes CASSGTGVNQPQHF.

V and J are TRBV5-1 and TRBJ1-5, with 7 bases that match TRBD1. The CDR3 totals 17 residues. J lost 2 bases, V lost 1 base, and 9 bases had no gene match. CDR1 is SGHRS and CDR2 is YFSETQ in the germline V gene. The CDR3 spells CASSLRPQGVGNQPQHF. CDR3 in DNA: TGCGCCAGCAGCTTGAGGCCCCAGGGGGTTGGCAATCAGCCCCAGCATTTT.

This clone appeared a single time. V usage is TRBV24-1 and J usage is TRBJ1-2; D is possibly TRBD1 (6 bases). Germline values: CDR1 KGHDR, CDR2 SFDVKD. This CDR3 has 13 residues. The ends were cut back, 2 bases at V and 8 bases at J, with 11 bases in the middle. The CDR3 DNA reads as TGTGCCACCAGTGATTCCGACAGGCACGGCTACACCTTC. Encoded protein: CATSDSDRHGYTF.

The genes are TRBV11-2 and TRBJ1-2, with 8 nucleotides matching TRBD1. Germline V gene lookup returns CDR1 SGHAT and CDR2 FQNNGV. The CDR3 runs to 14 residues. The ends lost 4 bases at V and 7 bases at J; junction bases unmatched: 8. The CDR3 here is CASSSSGQGSGYTF. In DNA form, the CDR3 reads TGTGCCAGCAGCTCGAGCGGACAGGGCTCTGGCTACACCTTC. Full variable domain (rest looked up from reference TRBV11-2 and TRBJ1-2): EAGVAQSPRYKIIEKRQSVAFWCNPISGHATLYWYQQILGQGPKLLIQFQNNGVVDDSQLPKDRFSAERLKGVDSTLKIQPAKLEDSAVYLCASSSSGQGSGYTFGSGTRLTVV.

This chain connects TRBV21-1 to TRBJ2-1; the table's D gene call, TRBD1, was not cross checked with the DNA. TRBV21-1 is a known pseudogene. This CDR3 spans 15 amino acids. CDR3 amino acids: CASSLCGDSYNEQFF. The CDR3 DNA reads TGTGCCAGCAGCCTATGTGGGGACAGTTACAATGAGCAGTTCTTC.

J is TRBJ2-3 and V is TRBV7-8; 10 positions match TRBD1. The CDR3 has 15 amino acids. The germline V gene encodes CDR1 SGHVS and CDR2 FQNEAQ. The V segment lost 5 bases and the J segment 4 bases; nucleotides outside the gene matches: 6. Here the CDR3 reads CASSTDRGLADTQYF. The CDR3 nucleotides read TGTGCCAGCAGCACGGACAGGGGGTTGGCAGATACGCAGTATTTT.

The CDR3 nucleotides read TGTGCCAGCAGTAACCGGGACAAAACCACCTACGAGCAGTACTTC. Translation gives CASSNRDKTTYEQYF. This sequence joins TRBV6-5 and TRBJ2-7, with D maybe TRBD1 (6 bases). V lost 5 bases, J lost 2 bases, and 16 bases lay in between. Germline V gene lookup returns CDR1 MNHEY and CDR2 SVGAGI. CDR3 length: 15 residues.

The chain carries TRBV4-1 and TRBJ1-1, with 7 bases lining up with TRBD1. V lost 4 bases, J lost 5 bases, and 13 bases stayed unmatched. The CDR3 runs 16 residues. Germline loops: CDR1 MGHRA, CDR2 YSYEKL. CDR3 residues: CASSRAIRQGGTEAFF. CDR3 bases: TGCGCCAGCAGCCGAGCCATCAGACAGGGTGGGACTGAAGCTTTCTTT.

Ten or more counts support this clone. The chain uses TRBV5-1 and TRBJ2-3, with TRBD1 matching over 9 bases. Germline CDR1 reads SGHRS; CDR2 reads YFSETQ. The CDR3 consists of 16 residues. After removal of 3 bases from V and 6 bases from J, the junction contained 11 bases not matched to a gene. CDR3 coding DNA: TGCGCCAGCAGCTCATCCGGACAGGGGAGATGGGATACGCAGTATTTT. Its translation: CASSSSGQGRWDTQYF.

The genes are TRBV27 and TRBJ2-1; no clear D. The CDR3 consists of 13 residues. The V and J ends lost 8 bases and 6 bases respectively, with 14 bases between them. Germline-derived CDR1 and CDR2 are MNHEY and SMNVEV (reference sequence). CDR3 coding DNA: TGTGCCAGCTCGCTAGTAATGGGCAATGAGCAGTTCTTC. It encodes CASSLVMGNEQFF.

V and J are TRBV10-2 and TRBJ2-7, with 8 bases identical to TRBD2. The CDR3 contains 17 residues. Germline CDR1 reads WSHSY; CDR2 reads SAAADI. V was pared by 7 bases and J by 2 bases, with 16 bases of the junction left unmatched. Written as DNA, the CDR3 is TGCGCCAGCAAGCGGGGGTCTGGAGTAATCTCTCCCTACGAGCAGTACTTC. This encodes CASKRGSGVISPYEQYF.

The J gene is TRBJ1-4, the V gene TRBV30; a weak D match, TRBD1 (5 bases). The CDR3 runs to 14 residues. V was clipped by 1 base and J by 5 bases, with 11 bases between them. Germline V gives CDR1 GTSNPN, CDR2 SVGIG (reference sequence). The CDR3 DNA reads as TGTGCCTGGAGTGGGGGCAGTTCGAATGAAAAACTGTTTTTT. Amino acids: CAWSGGSSNEKLFF.

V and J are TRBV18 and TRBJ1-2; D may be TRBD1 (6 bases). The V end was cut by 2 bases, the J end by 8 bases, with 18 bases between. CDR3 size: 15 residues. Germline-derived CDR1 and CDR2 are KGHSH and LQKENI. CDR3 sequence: CASSPDALTGTGYTF. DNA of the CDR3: TGTGCCAGCTCACCAGACGCTTTAACAGGGACGGGCTACACCTTC. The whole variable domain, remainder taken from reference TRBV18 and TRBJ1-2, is NAGVMQNPRHLVRRRGQEARLRCSPMKGHSHVYWYRQLPEEGLKFMVYLQKENIIDESGMPKERFSAEFPKEGPSILRIQQVVRGDSAAYFCASSPDALTGTGYTFGSGTRLTVV.

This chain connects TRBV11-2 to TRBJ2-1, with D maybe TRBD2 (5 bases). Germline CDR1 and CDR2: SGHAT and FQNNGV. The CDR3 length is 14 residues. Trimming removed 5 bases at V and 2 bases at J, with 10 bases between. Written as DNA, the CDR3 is TGTGCCAGCAGCCCCGGACTTGCCTACAATGAGCAGTTCTTC. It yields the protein CASSPGLAYNEQFF.

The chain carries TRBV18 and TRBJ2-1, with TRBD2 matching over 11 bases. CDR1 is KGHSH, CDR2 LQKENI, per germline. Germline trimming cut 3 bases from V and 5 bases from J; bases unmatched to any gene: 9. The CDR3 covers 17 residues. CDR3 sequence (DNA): TGTGCCAGCTCACCTCAACCAGGGACTAGCGGCAACAATGAGCAGTTCTTC. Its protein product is CASSPQPGTSGNNEQFF.

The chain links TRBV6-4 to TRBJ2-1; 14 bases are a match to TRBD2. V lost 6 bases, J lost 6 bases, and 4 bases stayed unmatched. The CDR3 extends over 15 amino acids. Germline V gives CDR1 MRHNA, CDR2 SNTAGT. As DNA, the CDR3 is TGTGCCAGCAGCGTCGGGACTAGCGGGGGCAATGAGCAGTTCTTC. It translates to CASSVGTSGGNEQFF.

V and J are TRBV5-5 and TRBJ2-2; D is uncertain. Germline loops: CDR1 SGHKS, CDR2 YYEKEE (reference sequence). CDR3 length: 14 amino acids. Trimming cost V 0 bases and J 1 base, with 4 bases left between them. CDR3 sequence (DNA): TGTGCCAGCAGCTTGGGAGGGAACACCGGGGAGCTGTTTTTT. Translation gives CASSLGGNTGELFF.

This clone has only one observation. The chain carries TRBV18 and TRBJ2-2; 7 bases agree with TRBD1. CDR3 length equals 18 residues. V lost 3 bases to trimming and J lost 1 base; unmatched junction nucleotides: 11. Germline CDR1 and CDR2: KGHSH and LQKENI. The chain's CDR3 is CASSPPGQPTRNTGELFF. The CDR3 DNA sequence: TGTGCCAGCTCACCTCCGGGACAGCCAACAAGGAACACCGGGGAGCTGTTTTTT.